The source of this TCR beta chain is a study of cytomegalovirus exposure and HLA in healthy donors. This CDR3 region has 14 residues. The V end was cut by 5 bases, the J end by 0 bases, with 10 bases between. The germline V gene encodes CDR1 MNHEY and CDR2 SVGAGI. In the case of this clone: No antigen is known for it.

Whole-study results and caveats: A later analysis revealed that TCR association rates differed between HLA loci, peaking at DRB1 and bottoming out at HLA-C. CMV serostatus alone was available as immune exposure information.

13 Jbeta primers and 60 Vbeta primers were used for the PCR. The assay was immunoSEQ multiplex PCR, and TCRdb's table has in-frame clones only and misses some. This repertoire shows approximately 240,000 clones, approximately 84% found once; its top ten account for 0.58%. The clonotype was recovered from a woman in her 40s in good health and CMV-seronegative. Material for sequencing was PBMCs. V usage is TRBV6-5 and J usage is TRBJ1-1, with TRBD1 as a possible D gene (5 bases). CDR3: CASSGAAMNTEAFF. DNA of the CDR3: TGTGCCAGCAGTGGGGCAGCCATGAACACTGAAGCTTTCTTT.